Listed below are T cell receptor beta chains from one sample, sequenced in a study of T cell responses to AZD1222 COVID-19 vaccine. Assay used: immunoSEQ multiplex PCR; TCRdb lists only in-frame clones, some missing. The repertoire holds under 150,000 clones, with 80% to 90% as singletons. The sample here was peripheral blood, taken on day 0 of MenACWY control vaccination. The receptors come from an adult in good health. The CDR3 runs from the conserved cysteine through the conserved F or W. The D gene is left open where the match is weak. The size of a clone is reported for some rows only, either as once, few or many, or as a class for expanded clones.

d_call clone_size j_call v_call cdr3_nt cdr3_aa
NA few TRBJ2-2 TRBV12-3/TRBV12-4 TGTGCCAGCATCGACACCGGGGAGCTGTTTTTT CASIDTGELFF
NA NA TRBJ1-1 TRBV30 TGTGCCTGGGACCGGGGGGGAGGGATGAACACTGAAGCTTTCTTT CAWDRGGGMNTEAFF
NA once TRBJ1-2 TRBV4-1 TGCGCCAGCAGACCCGCAACCCCGGGCTCGGTGGGCTACACCTTC CASRPATPGSVGYTF
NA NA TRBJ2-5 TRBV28 TGTGCCAGCAGAGTGCGGCAAGAGACCCAGTACTTC CASRVRQETQYF
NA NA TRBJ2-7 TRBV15 TGTGCCACCAGCAGAGATCTAGCGAGCCCCTACGAGCAGTACTTC CATSRDLASPYEQYF
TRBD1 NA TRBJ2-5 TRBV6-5 TGTGCCAGCAGTTACGGGCAGGGGGCTGAAGAGACCCAGTACTTC CASSYGQGAEETQYF
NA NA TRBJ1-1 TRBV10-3 TGTGCCATCAGTGACAGGAAGGATGATGTTGAAGCTTTCTTT CAISDRKDDVEAFF
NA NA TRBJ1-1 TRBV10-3 TGTGCCATCAGTGAGTCGATACAGTCTGGGGGTGAAGCTTTCTTT CAISESIQSGGEAFF
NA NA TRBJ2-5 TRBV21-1 TGTGCCAGCAGCAAAGAGGATTGCCAAGAGACCCAGTACTTC CASSKEDCQETQYF
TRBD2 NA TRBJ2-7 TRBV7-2 TGTGCCAGCAGCCGCGGGCTAGCGGAATCCTACGAGCAGTACTTC CASSRGLAESYEQYF
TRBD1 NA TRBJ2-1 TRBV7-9 TGTGCCAGCAGCCTACTTACAGGGGGCAAGAACAGTAATGAGCAGTTCTTC CASSLLTGGKNSNEQFF
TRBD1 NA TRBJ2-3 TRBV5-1 TGCGCCAGCAGTCAGGGGGCAATAGCAGATACGCAGTATTTT CASSQGAIADTQYF
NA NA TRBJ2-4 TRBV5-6 TGTGCCAGCACCTCGTGGGGTGTCAAAAACATTCAGTACTTC CASTSWGVKNIQYF
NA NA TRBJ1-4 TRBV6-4 TGTGCCAGCCCGGAGGGGAAAAAACTGTTTTTT CASPEGKKLFF
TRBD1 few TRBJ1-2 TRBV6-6 TGTGCCAGCAGACCAGGGGGCTTGGGTGGCTACACCTTC CASRPGGLGGYTF
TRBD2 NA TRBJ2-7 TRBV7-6 TGTGCCAGCAGCTTAGGAAGAGGACTAGCGGGAGGGCGCGAGCAGTACTTC CASSLGRGLAGGREQYF